These T cell receptor beta chains were read from a single sample in a study of blood T cell repertoires in COVID-19. Generated by immunoSEQ multiplex PCR, the TCRdb table keeps only in-frame clones and is missing some. The data show some 220,000 clones, about 82% seen once. Source material: peripheral blood. The receptors shown here come from a woman aged 65 to 85 with COVID-19, enrolled during active disease. The CDR3 runs from the conserved cysteine through the conserved F or W. Fields, in order: V gene, CDR3 length, J gene, D gene, clone size, CDR3 protein, CDR3 DNA. A D gene is named only where the DNA matches it firmly. Not every row has a clone size; where given, it reads once, few, many or a size class.

>TRBV3-1/TRBV3-2|15|TRBJ1-6|TRBD1|-
CASSQPRTGSSPLHF
TGTGCCAGCAGCCAACCTCGGACAGGAAGTTCACCCCTCCACTTT
>TRBV11-3|15|TRBJ1-1|TRBD1|-
CASSSGTGANTEAFF
TGTGCCAGCAGCTCCGGGACAGGGGCTAACACTGAAGCTTTCTTT
>TRBV7-2|15|TRBJ2-3|TRBD1|-
CASSLVGDSRDTQYF
TGTGCCAGCAGCTTAGTGGGGGACAGTCGAGATACGCAGTATTTT
>TRBV5-1|14|TRBJ1-2|-|-
CASSLGGPNYGYTF
TGCGCCAGCAGCTTGGGGGGGCCGAACTATGGCTACACCTTC
>TRBV29-1|12|TRBJ1-2|-|-
CSVRTGTYGYTF
TGCAGCGTTCGAACAGGGACCTATGGCTACACCTTC
>TRBV6-6|14|TRBJ2-7|-|-
CASTQVSSSYEQYF
TGTGCCAGCACCCAAGTTTCGAGCTCCTACGAGCAGTACTTC
>TRBV4-2|14|TRBJ1-1|-|-
CASSHPDGGTEAFF
TGTGCCAGCAGCCACCCAGATGGGGGGACTGAAGCTTTCTTT
>TRBV7-9|16|TRBJ1-3|-|few
CASSLPGGTGGNTIYF
TGTGCCAGCAGCTTGCCCGGGGGGACCGGAGGAAACACCATATATTTT
>TRBV6-1|16|TRBJ1-5|-|once
CASSEAGHLSNQPQHF
TGTGCCAGCAGTGAAGCTGGACACTTAAGCAATCAGCCCCAGCATTTT
>TRBV19|14|TRBJ1-2|TRBD1|-
CASSRSGTGYGYTF
TGTGCCAGTAGCCGATCCGGGACAGGGTATGGCTACACCTTC
>TRBV5-1|15|TRBJ2-3|TRBD2|-
CASSPPGGSGDTQYF
TGCGCCAGCAGCCCCCCTGGCGGGAGCGGTGATACGCAGTATTTT
>TRBV4-1|15|TRBJ1-4|-|-
CASSQEGRANEKLFF
TGCGCCAGCAGCCAAGAGGGCCGTGCTAATGAAAAACTGTTTTTT
>TRBV3-1/TRBV3-2|13|TRBJ1-5|-|few
CASSRQRSQPQHF
TGTGCCAGCAGCCGGCAGCGCAGCCAGCCCCAGCATTTT
>TRBV7-8|13|TRBJ1-2|TRBD1|-
CASSQDRGHGYTF
TGTGCCAGCAGCCAGGACAGGGGGCATGGCTACACCTTC
>TRBV6-5|15|TRBJ1-2|-|-
CASSYSAGLVYGYTF
TGTGCCAGCAGTTACTCAGCGGGTCTCGTCTATGGCTACACCTTC
>TRBV6-4|12|TRBJ2-3|-|-
CASSDSGNTQYF
TGTGCCAGCAGTGACTCCGGGAATACGCAGTATTTT
>TRBV11-2|15|TRBJ2-7|-|-
CASSLKRESAYEQYF
TGTGCCAGCAGCTTAAAACGGGAGTCCGCCTACGAGCAGTACTTC
>TRBV24-1|14|TRBJ1-2|-|-
CATSEGTTSHGYTF
TGTGCCACCAGTGAGGGGACCACTAGCCATGGCTACACCTTC
>TRBV7-8|15|TRBJ2-3|TRBD2|-
CASSLVAGVPDTQYF
TGTGCCAGCAGCCTCGTAGCGGGGGTCCCGGATACGCAGTATTTT
>TRBV19|17|TRBJ2-1|TRBD1|-
CASSSGTVTRKNNEQFF
TGTGCCAGTAGTTCGGGGACAGTAACCAGAAAGAACAATGAGCAGTTCTTC
>TRBV25-1|13|TRBJ1-3|TRBD1|-
CASRQGASHTIYF
TGTGCCAGTAGACAGGGGGCTAGCCACACCATATATTTT
>TRBV7-2|13|TRBJ2-7|-|-
CASSLFGGDEQYF
TGTGCCAGCAGCTTATTTGGGGGCGACGAGCAGTACTTC
>TRBV7-3|16|TRBJ2-1|TRBD2|-
CASSLLPREGYNEQFF
TGTGCCAGCAGCTTATTACCGCGGGAGGGCTACAATGAGCAGTTCTTC